Reported below is one T cell receptor (beta chain). Its antigen is unidentified. With 60 Vbeta and 13 Jbeta primers, the PCR was carried out. TCRdb's copy holds only in-frame clones and misses some; the assay was immunoSEQ multiplex PCR. The sample lists roughly 100,000 clones; 77% were seen once. The sample comes from a study of cytomegalovirus exposure and HLA in healthy donors. V was shortened by 6 bases and J by 0 bases, with 9 bases between the two germline ends. There are 14 residues in the CDR3. CDR1 and CDR2 (germline): MNHEY, SVGAGI. Donors sampled were nominally healthy, though unrecorded immune exposures were likely. General study findings and limits: The later analysis indicated that the majority of CMV-associated TCR beta chains appeared HLA-restricted. Immune exposure was documented only through CMV serostatus.

This chain uses TRBV6-5 with TRBJ2-1; no definite D call. The sample consisted of PBMCs. This TCR derives from a woman aged 40 to 50 in good health and CMV-seropositive. In nucleotides, the CDR3 is TGTGCCAGCAGCGACCGACTCTCCTACAATGAGCAGTTCTTC. It codes for CASSDRLSYNEQFF.